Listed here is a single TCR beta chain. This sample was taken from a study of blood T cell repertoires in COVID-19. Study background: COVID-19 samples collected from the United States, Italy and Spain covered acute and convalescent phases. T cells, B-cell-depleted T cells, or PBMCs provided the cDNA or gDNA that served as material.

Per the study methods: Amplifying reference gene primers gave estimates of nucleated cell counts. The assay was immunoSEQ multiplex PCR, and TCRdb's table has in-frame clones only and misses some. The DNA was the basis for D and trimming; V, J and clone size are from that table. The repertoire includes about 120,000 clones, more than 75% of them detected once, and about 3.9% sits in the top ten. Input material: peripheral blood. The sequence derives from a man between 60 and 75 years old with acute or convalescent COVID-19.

The DNA of the CDR3 is TGTGCCAGCAGCTCACTTAACACCGGGGAGCTGTTTTTT. Amino acids: CASSSLNTGELFF. This chain links TRBV7-9 with TRBJ2-2; D is undetermined. Between the trimmed V and J ends, which lost 4 bases and 2 bases, there was a span of 5 bases. In germline, CDR1 is SEHNR, CDR2 FQNEAQ (reference sequence). CDR3 size: 13 residues.